Included here is one T cell receptor (beta chain) sequence, with context. Antigen specificity is unknown. The germline CDR1 and CDR2 sequences are LNHDA and SQIVND (reference sequence). With 8 bases clipped from V and 7 bases from J, the junction kept 7 bases outside the gene matches. CDR3 length: 12 amino acids. This record comes from a study of CD8 T cells in Susac syndrome. Study conclusions and caveats: Acknowledgment was made by the study that its TCR sequencing and HLA analysis involved a relatively small number of individuals.

Random-hexamer reverse transcription was applied to about 0.45 to 1 ug RNA. It was immunoSEQ multiplex PCR that amplified TCR beta CDR3 across 54 Vbeta and 13 Jbeta. TCRdb processed the immunoSEQ multiplex PCR reads anew with MiXCR; each CDR3 protein has one entry. The sample comprises about 200,000 distinct CDR3 sequences, 90% to 95% of which are singletons, and around 0.093% rests with the top ten. Healthy donors were controls matched for age and sex. The V gene is TRBV19, the J gene TRBJ2-5; TRBD1 matches at 7 bases. The specimen sequenced was CD4+ T cells from PBMCs. The clonotype originates from a human donor in good health. In nucleotides, the CDR3 is TGTGCCAGTGGGATTGAGGGGGCGACCCAGTACTTC. Protein: CASGIEGATQYF.